This T cell receptor (beta chain) was captured in a study of T cell responses to AZD1222 COVID-19 vaccine. Notes on the study in general: Just a handful of AZD1222 recipients were seropositive at baseline. Sampled repertoires all dated from after the peak T cell response.

The repertoire was sequenced with immunoSEQ multiplex PCR; TCRdb's copy has only in-frame clones and lacks some. The sample contains 90,000 to 150,000 clones, roughly 89% of which appear only once. Of note for this clone: The antigen remains unidentified.

The CDR3 extends over 16 amino acids. V lost 4 bases to trimming and J lost 7 bases; unmatched junction nucleotides: 10. Germline CDR1 reads SGDLS; CDR2 reads YYNGEE. The sequences come from peripheral blood, collected on day 0 of AZD1222 vaccination. The TCR sequence derives from an adult in good health. The chain links TRBV9 to TRBJ2-1; 11 bases align to TRBD2. CDR3 sequence (DNA): TGTGCCAGCAGCACTAAAACTAGCGGGAGTAAAAATGAGCAGTTCTTC. It is translated as CASSTKTSGSKNEQFF.